This is a list of T cell receptor beta chains from one sample in a study of T cell responses to AZD1222 COVID-19 vaccine. The data were produced by immunoSEQ multiplex PCR, yet TCRdb's version contains in-frame clones alone and is incomplete. The sample has around 80,000 clones; 91% are singletons. The specimen was peripheral blood, collected 28 days after the second AZD1222 dose. These receptors originate from an adult who received the AZD1222 COVID-19 vaccine. CDR3s include the opening cysteine and the closing phenylalanine or tryptophan. The D gene is left open where the match is weak. Part of the rows lack a size; the others show once, few, many or a class for expanded clones.

.,TRBJ2-7,.,TRBV5-5,CASSLRYEQYF,TGTGCCAGCAGCTTAAGGTACGAGCAGTACTTC
.,TRBJ2-1,TRBD2,TRBV27,CASSVPGLAGLEQFF,TGTGCCAGCAGTGTGCCGGGACTAGCGGGATTGGAGCAGTTCTTC
.,TRBJ1-4,TRBD1,TRBV12-5,CASARQGATATNEKLFF,TGTGCTAGTGCTCGACAGGGGGCGACGGCAACTAATGAAAAACTGTTTTTT
.,TRBJ1-1,.,TRBV19,CASSIPVGANTEAFF,TGTGCCAGTAGTATCCCCGTCGGGGCGAACACTGAAGCTTTCTTT
.,TRBJ1-2,TRBD1,TRBV15,CATSSGQVYGYTF,TGTGCCACCAGCAGCGGACAGGTCTATGGCTACACCTTC
.,TRBJ2-7,TRBD2,TRBV7-2,CASSSLAGSGGEQYF,TGTGCCAGCAGCTCTTTAGCGGGTAGCGGGGGAGAGCAGTACTTC
.,TRBJ2-7,.,TRBV7-6,CASSLSLDTEQYF,.
once,TRBJ1-2,TRBD1,TRBV28,CASRRQGANYGYTF,TGTGCCAGCAGGAGACAGGGGGCTAACTATGGCTACACCTTC
.,TRBJ1-2,TRBD1,TRBV6-5,CASSYSTGGVGGYTF,TGTGCCAGCAGTTACTCGACAGGGGGAGTGGGTGGCTACACCTTC
.,TRBJ2-2,.,TRBV24-1,CATSGGNTGELFF,TGTGCCACCAGTGGGGGAAACACCGGGGAGCTGTTTTTT
.,TRBJ2-7,TRBD1,TRBV6-1,CASSEAHRGGYEQYF,TGTGCCAGCAGTGAAGCCCACAGGGGTGGGTACGAGCAGTACTTC
.,TRBJ2-7,.,TRBV19,CASSIGARSYEQYF,TGTGCCAGTAGTATCGGGGCGCGCTCCTACGAGCAGTACTTC
.,TRBJ1-2,.,TRBV7-9,CASSLALGPGSYGYTF,TGTGCCAGCAGCTTAGCGCTCGGTCCGGGCTCCTATGGCTACACCTTC
.,TRBJ2-5,TRBD2,TRBV3-1/TRBV3-2,CASTPWMAGGVEETQYF,TGTGCCAGCACCCCATGGATGGCGGGAGGGGTGGAAGAGACCCAGTACTTC
.,TRBJ2-1,TRBD1,TRBV6-5,CASSTGTGSYNEQFF,TGTGCCAGCAGTACCGGGACAGGCTCCTACAATGAGCAGTTCTTC
.,TRBJ1-3,.,TRBV27,CASRGTGARSSGNTIYF,TGTGCCAGCAGGGGCACCGGGGCCAGGAGCTCTGGAAACACCATATATTTT
.,TRBJ2-1,.,TRBV30,CAWSGDSWEQFF,TGTGCCTGGAGTGGAGATTCTTGGGAGCAGTTCTTC
.,TRBJ2-7,.,TRBV18,CASSPNSLAISYEQYF,TGTGCCAGCTCACCGAATTCTCTAGCGATCTCCTACGAGCAGTACTTC
.,TRBJ2-2,.,TRBV7-7,CASSFGGTGELFF,TGTGCTAGCAGCTTCGGGGGAACCGGGGAGCTGTTTTTT
.,TRBJ2-1,TRBD2,TRBV7-2,CASSPGTSGSGEFF,TGTGCCAGCAGCCCAGGGACTAGCGGGAGTGGGGAGTTCTTC
.,TRBJ2-3,.,TRBV4-3,CASSQDVRGSSTDTQYF,TGCGCCAGCAGCCAAGATGTACGTGGATCTAGCACAGATACGCAGTATTTT
.,TRBJ1-3,.,TRBV5-1,CASSLDRVDTIYF,TGCGCCAGCAGCTTGGACAGGGTGGACACCATATATTTT
.,TRBJ2-7,TRBD2,TRBV19,CASSIGTSGRSGEQYF,TGTGCCAGTAGTATCGGGACTAGCGGGAGATCAGGCGAGCAGTACTTC
.,TRBJ2-2,TRBD1,TRBV28,CASSPPDRANTGELFF,TGTGCCAGCAGTCCACCGGACAGGGCGAACACCGGGGAGCTGTTTTTT
.,TRBJ2-4,TRBD2,TRBV4-1,CASSQVGGRAVQNIQYF,TGCGCCAGCAGCCAAGTTGGCGGGAGGGCCGTGCAAAACATTCAGTACTTC
.,TRBJ1-2,TRBD1,TRBV19,CASSLGQGGGYTF,TGTGCCAGTAGCCTCGGACAGGGGGGAGGCTACACCTTC
.,TRBJ2-1,.,TRBV3-1/TRBV3-2,CASSQATSPNEQFF,TGTGCCAGCAGCCAAGCCACTAGCCCCAATGAGCAGTTCTTC
few,TRBJ2-7,TRBD2,TRBV28,CASRPGTSVYSYEQYF,TGTGCCAGCAGGCCAGGGACTAGCGTCTACTCCTACGAGCAGTACTTC
.,TRBJ2-3,.,TRBV4-3,CASSLGYGGGGGDTQYF,TGCGCCAGCAGCCTAGGTTATGGGGGCGGGGGAGGAGATACGCAGTATTTT
.,TRBJ2-7,TRBD2,TRBV2,CASRERESSYEQYF,TGTGCCAGCAGGGAGCGGGAGAGCTCCTACGAGCAGTACTTC
.,TRBJ2-7,TRBD2,TRBV5-1,CASSPTGLGAGGRGYEQYF,TGCGCCAGCAGCCCCACAGGGTTGGGAGCGGGAGGTAGGGGCTACGAGCAGTACTTC
.,TRBJ1-2,.,TRBV15,CATSRENYGYTF,TGTGCCACCAGCAGAGAGAACTATGGCTACACCTTC
.,TRBJ2-1,TRBD1,TRBV2,CAGRDRVLVEQFF,TGTGCCGGCCGGGACAGGGTTTTGGTCGAGCAGTTCTTC
.,TRBJ1-5,.,TRBV27,CASRTGVDQPQHF,TGTGCCAGTCGGACCGGCGTCGATCAGCCCCAGCATTTT
.,TRBJ1-1,TRBD1,TRBV7-9,CASSLNQGASEAFF,TGTGCCAGCAGTCTTAATCAGGGGGCCTCTGAAGCTTTCTTT
.,TRBJ2-7,.,TRBV11-2,CASMGVSYEQYF,TGTGCCAGCATGGGGGTCTCCTACGAGCAGTACTTC
.,TRBJ1-5,.,TRBV7-9,CASSQGQPGVQPQHF,TGTGCCAGCAGTCAAGGACAGCCTGGGGTTCAGCCCCAGCATTTT
.,TRBJ2-2,.,TRBV4-1,CASSQAPGELARNTGELFF,TGCGCCAGCAGCCAGGCCCCCGGGGAGCTCGCTAGGAACACCGGGGAGCTGTTTTTT
.,TRBJ1-1,TRBD1,TRBV7-8,CASSFSGTDNTEAFF,TGTGCCAGCAGCTTCTCCGGGACAGATAACACTGAAGCTTTCTTT
.,TRBJ2-3,.,TRBV11-3,CASSLDSAGDTQYF,TGTGCCAGCAGCCTGGACAGCGCGGGAGATACGCAGTATTTT
.,TRBJ2-1,TRBD2,TRBV4-1,CASSQARDYNNEQFF,TGCGCCAGCAGCCAGGCACGGGACTACAACAATGAGCAGTTCTTC
.,TRBJ1-5,.,TRBV19,CASRPKPGPQHF,TGTGCCAGTAGACCAAAGCCCGGGCCCCAGCATTTT
.,TRBJ1-5,.,TRBV18,CASSPQGGRNQPQHF,TGTGCCAGCTCACCACAGGGGGGACGCAATCAGCCCCAGCATTTT
.,TRBJ2-2,TRBD1,TRBV4-1,CASSQVQGAGPGELFF,TGCGCCAGCAGCCAAGTGCAGGGGGCAGGACCCGGGGAGCTGTTTTTT
.,TRBJ2-2,.,TRBV6-5,CASSYSSAGELFF,TGTGCCAGCAGTTACTCTAGCGCCGGGGAGCTGTTTTTT
.,TRBJ1-5,.,TRBV19,CASSMYDNQPQHF,TGTGCCAGTAGTATGTACGACAATCAGCCCCAGCATTTT
.,TRBJ1-1,.,TRBV6-5,CASIVEAEAFF,TGTGCCAGCATCGTGGAAGCTGAAGCTTTCTTT
once,TRBJ1-2,.,TRBV4-3,CASSQLGDIQNGYTF,TGCGCCAGCAGCCAGCTCGGGGATATCCAGAATGGCTACACCTTC
.,TRBJ2-1,TRBD2,TRBV30,CAWISGGSYNEQFF,TGTGCCTGGATCTCGGGGGGCTCCTACAATGAGCAGTTCTTC
.,TRBJ1-1,.,TRBV3-1/TRBV3-2,CASSQGSGWAEAFF,TGTGCCAGCAGCCAAGGAAGTGGTTGGGCTGAAGCTTTCTTT
.,TRBJ1-1,.,TRBV28,CASSQMRGWDTEAFF,TGTGCCAGCAGCCAGATGAGGGGATGGGACACTGAAGCTTTCTTT